Listed below are T cell receptor beta chains from one sample, sequenced in a study of yellow fever vaccine responses in identical twins. TCRdb passed the RT-PCR reads through MiXCR, listing each CDR3 protein once. This sample has under 20,000 distinct CDR3 sequences, with around 70% found just once. The specimen was T cells from blood (PBMCs), unsorted or a sorted subset (not recorded which), collected before or after yellow fever vaccination (not recorded which). These receptors were obtained from a woman aged 18-29 years who received the yellow fever vaccine. The CDR3 runs from the conserved cysteine through the conserved F or W. D genes are given only for firm matches. Clone size is stated in some rows and not others, as once, few, many or a class when expanded.

cdr3_aa	cdr3_nt	d_call	clone_size	v_call	j_call
CASSPGSSGANVLTF	TGTGCCAGCAGTCCGGGCTCATCTGGGGCCAACGTCCTGACTTTC	NA	NA	TRBV12-3/TRBV12-4	TRBJ2-6
CASSFSGGSYEQYF	TGTGCCAGCAGTTTTTCCGGCGGTTCCTACGAGCAGTACTTC	NA	few	TRBV27	TRBJ2-7
CASSIGIPETQYF	TGTGCCAGCAGTATCGGGATTCCAGAGACCCAGTACTTC	NA	NA	TRBV28	TRBJ2-5
CASSPGRGEKLFF	TGTGCCAGCTCACCGGGCAGGGGTGAAAAACTGTTTTTT	NA	NA	TRBV18	TRBJ1-4
CSVIRDSQETQYF	TGCAGCGTTATCCGGGACAGCCAAGAGACCCAGTACTTC	TRBD1	NA	TRBV29-1	TRBJ2-5
CASIGDRTEAFF	TGTGCCAGCATCGGGGACAGAACTGAAGCTTTCTTT	TRBD1	NA	TRBV5-4	TRBJ1-1
CSVEVDRPYEQYF	TGCAGCGTTGAAGTGGACAGACCCTACGAGCAGTACTTC	NA	NA	TRBV29-1	TRBJ2-7
CASSPPAGQGGYTF	TGTGCCAGCAGCCCCCCAGCGGGGCAAGGTGGCTACACCTTC	NA	NA	TRBV7-6	TRBJ1-2
CASREGSWQYF	TGTGCCAGCAGAGAAGGTAGCTGGCAGTACTTC	NA	once	TRBV2	TRBJ2-7
CASRTTRNTEAFF	TGTGCCAGCAGGACTACTCGGAACACTGAAGCTTTCTTT	NA	NA	TRBV14	TRBJ1-1
CATSMMGHEQFF	TGTGCCACCTCAATGATGGGGCATGAGCAGTTCTTC	NA	few	TRBV24-1	TRBJ2-1
CASSPIWTNMNTEAFF	TGTGCCAGCAGTCCCATCTGGACAAATATGAACACTGAAGCTTTCTTT	NA	NA	TRBV12-3/TRBV12-4	TRBJ1-1
CASRSDSPAYEQYF	TGTGCCAGCCGATCGGACAGTCCGGCCTACGAGCAGTACTTC	NA	NA	TRBV6-1	TRBJ2-7
CASSLVAGILGEQFF	TGTGCCAGCAGCTTAGTAGCGGGGATTCTCGGTGAGCAGTTCTTC	TRBD2	NA	TRBV11-2	TRBJ2-1
CASSSWRTWTSGKGLTGELFF	TGTGCCAGCAGTTCATGGAGAACCTGGACTAGCGGGAAAGGTCTCACCGGGGAGCTGTTTTTT	TRBD2	NA	TRBV28	TRBJ2-2
CASSLSLGSGMNTEAFF	TGCGCCAGCAGCTTGTCGCTTGGGTCGGGGATGAACACTGAAGCTTTCTTT	NA	NA	TRBV5-1	TRBJ1-1
CASSFREANTEAFF	TGTGCCAGCAGCTTCAGAGAAGCGAACACTGAAGCTTTCTTT	NA	once	TRBV11-1	TRBJ1-1
CASSYGTQGVTDTQYF	TGCGCCAGCAGCTACGGGACCCAGGGGGTGACAGATACGCAGTATTTT	TRBD1	NA	TRBV5-1	TRBJ2-3
CATSRDVHSNQPQHF	TGTGCCACCAGCAGAGATGTGCATAGCAATCAGCCCCAGCATTTT	NA	NA	TRBV15	TRBJ1-5
CASSPDRDYGYTF	TGTGCCAGCAGTCCCGACAGGGATTACGGCTACACCTTC	TRBD1	few	TRBV2	TRBJ1-2
CASRWDLNTGELFF	TGTGCCAGCAGATGGGACCTAAACACCGGGGAGCTGTTTTTT	NA	NA	TRBV12-3/TRBV12-4	TRBJ2-2
CASSLGGGTKNIQYF	TGTGCCAGCAGTTTGGGGGGCGGGACCAAAAACATTCAGTACTTC	NA	NA	TRBV12-3/TRBV12-4	TRBJ2-4
CSARDLWVNVTSGSYNEQFF	TGCAGTGCTAGAGATTTATGGGTTAACGTGACTAGCGGTTCCTACAATGAGCAGTTCTTC	TRBD2	NA	TRBV20-1	TRBJ2-1
CASSQDLVTGELFF	TGTGCCAGCAGCCAAGATCTGGTAACCGGGGAGCTGTTTTTT	NA	NA	TRBV3-1	TRBJ2-2
CASSTRDGEETQYF	TGTGCCAGCAGCACCCGGGACGGTGAAGAGACCCAGTACTTC	NA	few	TRBV7-6	TRBJ2-5
CATSDYPSGDEQYF	TGTGCCACCAGTGACTACCCAAGTGGCGACGAGCAGTACTTC	NA	NA	TRBV24-1	TRBJ2-7
CASLGQLGLFF	TGTGCCAGCCTGGGACAGCTAGGCCTGTTTTTT	TRBD1	NA	TRBV28	TRBJ1-4
CSFFDSGGYNEQFF	TGCAGCTTCTTCGATTCCGGGGGATACAATGAGCAGTTCTTC	NA	NA	TRBV29-1	TRBJ2-1
CSVEKETQYF	TGCAGCGTGGAGAAAGAGACCCAGTACTTC	NA	NA	TRBV29-1	TRBJ2-5
CASILFGNNQPQHF	TGTGCCAGCATTTTGTTTGGAAACAATCAGCCCCAGCATTTT	NA	NA	TRBV28	TRBJ1-5
CASSLGARVYTEAFF	TGTGCCAGCAGTTTAGGGGCCAGGGTCTACACTGAAGCTTTCTTT	NA	NA	TRBV27	TRBJ1-1
CSAVLTGELFF	TGCAGCGCCGTTCTCACCGGGGAGCTGTTTTTT	NA	NA	TRBV29-1	TRBJ2-2
CSAWTGSSYEQYF	TGCAGTGCTTGGACAGGGAGCTCCTACGAGCAGTACTTC	TRBD1	NA	TRBV20-1	TRBJ2-7
CSARQNSYEQYF	TGCAGTGCGAGACAGAACTCCTACGAGCAGTACTTC	NA	NA	TRBV20-1	TRBJ2-7
CASYRVTEAFF	TGTGCCAGCTACAGGGTGACTGAAGCTTTCTTT	NA	NA	TRBV28	TRBJ1-1
CASSLVGRASYEQYF	TGTGCCAGCAGCTTAGTAGGAAGGGCCTCCTACGAGCAGTACTTC	NA	NA	TRBV11-3	TRBJ2-7
CASSLGQASYEQYF	TGCGCCAGCAGCTTGGGACAGGCCTCCTACGAGCAGTACTTC	NA	few	TRBV5-1	TRBJ2-7
CASSPQSHSSYEQYF	TGCGCCAGCAGCCCCCAGTCCCATAGCTCCTACGAGCAGTACTTC	NA	few	TRBV4-1	TRBJ2-7
CASRRSGRAEEQFF	TGTGCCAGCAGACGTAGCGGGAGGGCCGAAGAGCAGTTCTTC	TRBD2	NA	TRBV3-1	TRBJ2-1
CSARKIAGVYNNEQFF	TGCAGTGCTAGGAAGATAGCGGGGGTCTACAACAATGAGCAGTTCTTC	TRBD2	NA	TRBV20-1	TRBJ2-1
CASTAREYNQPQHF	TGTGCCAGCACTGCTCGGGAGTACAATCAGCCCCAGCATTTT	NA	few	TRBV2	TRBJ1-5
CASSLSSRGGEAFF	TGTGCCAGCAGTTTATCATCCAGGGGGGGCGAAGCTTTCTTT	TRBD1	NA	TRBV27	TRBJ1-1
CASSVGQGLEAFF	TGCGCCAGCAGCGTCGGACAGGGACTTGAAGCTTTCTTT	TRBD1	NA	TRBV5-1	TRBJ1-1
CASSQDRTGGYGYTF	TGTGCCAGCAGCCAAGATCGGACGGGAGGTTATGGCTACACCTTC	NA	few	TRBV4-2	TRBJ1-2
CASSGYSVPFTSPPETQYF	TGTGCCAGCAGCGGTTATAGTGTTCCATTTACATCCCCCCCAGAGACCCAGTACTTC	NA	NA	TRBV11-1	TRBJ2-5
CASSLYLPRHMNTEAFF	TGTGCCAGCAGCTTATACCTCCCACGGCACATGAACACTGAAGCTTTCTTT	NA	NA	TRBV7-6	TRBJ1-1
CASSERSTGGATDTQYF	TGTGCCAGCAGTGAGCGCTCTACGGGGGGAGCAACAGATACGCAGTATTTT	TRBD2	few	TRBV6-1	TRBJ2-3
CSVGLAGKNTGELFF	TGCAGCGTTGGACTAGCGGGGAAGAACACCGGGGAGCTGTTTTTT	TRBD2	NA	TRBV29-1	TRBJ2-2
CASSESSTGSGNTIYF	TGCGCCAGCAGTGAGTCCTCGACAGGCTCTGGAAACACCATATATTTT	NA	NA	TRBV10-1	TRBJ1-3
CASSVRLAGVADTQYF	TGTGCCAGCAGCGTCCGACTAGCGGGGGTGGCAGATACGCAGTATTTT	TRBD2	NA	TRBV14	TRBJ2-3
CASSRRENTGELFF	TGTGCCAGCAGCCGGAGAGAGAACACCGGGGAGCTGTTTTTT	NA	NA	TRBV3-1	TRBJ2-2